The 15 T cell receptor beta chains given below trace back to one sample, sequenced in a study of blood T cells in healthy people across ages. A second PCR, run for 7 to 11 cycles, used a sample-barcoded 5' primer plus a J-beta primer mix. MiXCR, run by TCRdb on the 5' RACE reads, gives a single entry per CDR3 protein. The sample consists of some 800,000 distinct CDR3 sequences, 20% to 30% of them appearing once. These records were also assigned to another study, of T cells of mothers and their children.

The sequenced sample consisted of blood. The receptors were gathered from a boy aged 10-17 years in good health.

The chain joins TRBV12-3 or TRBV12-4 to TRBJ2-1; D perhaps matches TRBD2 (6 bases). Trimming took 5 bases from V and 4 from J, leaving 15 bases between them. This CDR3 spans 15 amino acids. The CDR3 nucleotides read TGTGCCAGCAGTCCACGGGAGACCTCATACAATGAGCAGTTCTTC. Translation gives CASSPRETSYNEQFF.

The chain has TRBV6-2 or TRBV6-3 and TRBJ2-5; no clear D gene. This CDR3 comprises 14 residues. Trimming left V 0 bases short and J 2 bases short, with 7 bases between. Germline-derived CDR1 and CDR2 are MNHEY and SVGEGT. The CDR3 reads CASSYSGPQETQYF. The DNA for the CDR3 is TGTGCCAGCAGTTACTCTGGACCACAAGAGACCCAGTACTTC.

This clonotype was counted a few times. V usage is TRBV7-2 and J usage is TRBJ2-7; D gene uncertain. This CDR3 has 13 amino acids. From germline, CDR1 is SGHTA and CDR2 FQGNSA. V gave up 6 bases and J gave up 2 bases, with 11 bases separating them. The CDR3 nucleotides read TGTGCCAGCAGGGTGGGCAGACCCTACGAGCAGTACTTC. It is translated as CASRVGRPYEQYF.

This clonotype came up a few times. The chain is built from TRBV5-6 and TRBJ2-5; D possibly corresponds to TRBD2 (5 bases). The germline gives CDR1 SGHDT, CDR2 YYEEEE. V was cut by 4 bases and J by 5 bases, with 27 bases left in between. The CDR3 extends over 18 amino acids. In nucleotides, the CDR3 is TGTGCCAGCAGCCAAAGAGTCCGGGTCTTCCGAGGCGGGGAGACCCAGTACTTC. Amino acid sequence: CASSQRVRVFRGGETQYF.

This clonotype was recorded a few times. The J gene is TRBJ2-1, the V gene TRBV14, with D unclear. The closer fit of TRBJ2-5 to the DNA end suggests the J call may be wrong. The CDR3 has 15 residues. Germline CDR1 SGHDN, CDR2 FVKESK. The CDR3 nucleotides are TGTGCCAGCAGCCAAGATGTGGGCGGACGGGAGACCCAGTACTTC. This sequence encodes CASSQDVGGRETQYF.

The chain recombines TRBV7-9 with TRBJ2-7; TRBD1 matches 8 bases. The trim removed 0 bases at V and 12 bases at J, leaving 16 bases unmatched. This CDR3 spans 16 amino acids. CDR1 is SEHNR, CDR2 FQNEAQ, per germline (reference sequence). The CDR3 DNA follows: TGTGCCAGCAGCTTAGCACAGGGGGGACGGAGCCATTTTTTGTACTTC. Its protein product is CASSLAQGGRSHFLYF.

This clonotype was detected once. As DNA, the CDR3 is TGCAGTATCAGAGGGGTGCGCCAGATCAATGGCAATGAGCAGTTCTTC. This gives the protein CSIRGVRQINGNEQFF. The genes are TRBV20-1 and TRBJ2-1, with D possibly called TRBD1 or TRBD2 (5 bases each). This CDR3 is 16 amino acids long. CDR1 DFQATT and CDR2 SNEGSKA come from the germline V gene (reference sequence). Trimming took 8 bases from V and 6 from J, leaving 26 bases between them.

This clonotype has more than one count but fewer than ten. The chain employs TRBV28 and TRBJ2-5, with D possibly matching TRBD2 (6 bases). The J call may be incorrect, as the DNA end agrees better with TRBJ2-1. Germline values: CDR1 MDHEN, CDR2 SYDVKM. The CDR3 is made up of 14 amino acids. This chain's CDR3 is CASSSLARSNEQFF. The CDR3 DNA reads as TGTGCCAGCAGTTCGCTAGCGCGGAGTAATGAGCAGTTCTTC.

This chain uses TRBV19 with TRBJ2-1, with 11 positions matching TRBD2. The CDR3 is made up of 15 amino acids. The germline gives CDR1 LNHDA, CDR2 SQIVND (reference sequence). V lost 3 bases to trimming and J lost 7 bases; unmatched junction nucleotides: 5. The CDR3 region is CASSMTSGALNEQFF. The CDR3 region has the DNA TGTGCCAGTAGTATGACTAGCGGGGCCCTAAATGAGCAGTTCTTC.

The chain recombines TRBV25-1 with TRBJ2-7; TRBD2 aligns across 9 bases. Germline assignment: CDR1 MGHDK and CDR2 SYGVNS. This CDR3 has 16 residues. With 4 bases clipped from V and 0 bases from J, the junction kept 7 bases outside the gene matches. CDR3 sequence: CASSGGASGASYEQYF. CDR3 coding DNA: TGTGCCAGCAGTGGCGGGGCTAGCGGGGCCTCCTACGAGCAGTACTTC.

This clonotype was recorded many times. The chain employs TRBV25-1 and TRBJ2-5; D may be TRBD2 (5 bases). Trimming left V 4 bases short and J 0 bases short, with 18 bases between. Germline V CDR1 and CDR2: MGHDK, SYGVNS. The CDR3 totals 17 residues. The DNA for the CDR3 is TGTGCCAGCAGTGCTGGAAAAGGACTGTTGTACCAAGAGACCCAGTACTTC. Protein sequence: CASSAGKGLLYQETQYF. Variable domain in full (rest from reference TRBV25-1 and TRBJ2-5): EADIYQTPRYLVIGTGKKITLECSQTMGHDKMYWYQQDPGMELHLIHYSYGVNSTEKGDLSSESTVSRIRTEHFPLTLESARPSHTSQYLCASSAGKGLLYQETQYFGPGTRLLVL.

V is TRBV14 and J is TRBJ1-6; no clear D. The V gene's germline CDR1 is SGHDN and CDR2 FVKESK. This CDR3 is 16 amino acids long. This CDR3 is CVRQQSFAHLNSPLHF. In DNA, the CDR3 is TGTGTCAGGCAACAATCTTTTGCCCATCTTAATTCACCCCTCCACTTT. The full variable domain, in which reference TRBV14 and TRBJ1-6 provide the parts outside the CDR3, is EAGVTQFPSHSVIEKGQTVTLRCDPISGHDNLYWYRRVMGKEIKFLLHFVKESKQDESGMPNNRFLAERTGGTYSTLKVQPAELEDSGVYFCVRQQSFAHLNSPLHFGNGTRLTVT.

A few counts support this clonotype. The rearrangement joins TRBV29-1 to TRBJ1-4; D remains ambiguous. The CDR3 runs to 14 residues. Germline CDR1 is SQVTM and CDR2 is ANQGSEA. V lost 0 bases and J lost 1, with 6 bases in between. The CDR3 spells CSVEEAGTNEKLFF. The CDR3 nucleotides are TGCAGCGTTGAAGAGGCAGGAACTAATGAAAAACTGTTTTTT.

This clonotype came up a few times. The chain has TRBV6-1 and TRBJ2-7; TRBD1 is a possible D gene (5 bases). This CDR3 contains 20 residues. V lost 4 bases and J 6 bases, leaving 34 bases between the germline ends. From germline, CDR1 is MNHNS and CDR2 SASEGT. CDR3 amino acids: CASSGAAAGSVRKTFAEQYF. The CDR3 bases are TGTGCCAGCAGTGGGGCTGCGGCAGGGTCGGTCCGTAAAACCTTCGCCGAGCAGTACTTC.

The V and J genes are TRBV29-1 and TRBJ1-1; maybe TRBD1 (6 bases). The CDR3 covers 14 residues. Trimming removed 2 bases at V and 0 bases at J, with 10 bases between. Germline CDR1 SQVTM, CDR2 ANQGSEA. The CDR3 is CSVELRGMNTEAFF. CDR3 in DNA: TGCAGCGTTGAACTAAGGGGGATGAACACTGAAGCTTTCTTT.